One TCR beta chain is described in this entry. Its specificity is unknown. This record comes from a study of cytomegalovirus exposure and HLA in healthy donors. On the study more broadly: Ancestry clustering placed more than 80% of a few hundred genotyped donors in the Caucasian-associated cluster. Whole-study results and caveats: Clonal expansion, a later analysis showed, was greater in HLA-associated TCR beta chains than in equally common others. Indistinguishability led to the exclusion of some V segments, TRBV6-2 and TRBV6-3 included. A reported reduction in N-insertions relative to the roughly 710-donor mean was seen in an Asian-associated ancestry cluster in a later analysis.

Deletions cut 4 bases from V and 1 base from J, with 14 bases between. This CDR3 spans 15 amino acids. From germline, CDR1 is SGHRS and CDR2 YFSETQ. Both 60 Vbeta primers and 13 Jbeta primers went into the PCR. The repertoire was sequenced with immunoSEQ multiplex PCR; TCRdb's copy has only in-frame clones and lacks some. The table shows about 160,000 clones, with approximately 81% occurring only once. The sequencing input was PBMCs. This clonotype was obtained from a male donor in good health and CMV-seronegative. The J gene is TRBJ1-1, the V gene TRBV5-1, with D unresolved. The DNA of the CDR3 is TGCGCCAGCAGCCCATGGGAGATTTCGAACACTGAAGCTTTCTTT. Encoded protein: CASSPWEISNTEAFF.